Shown below are 5 T cell receptor beta chains from a single sample sequenced in a study of regulatory T cells in long-lasting Graves disease. Arm-PCR with iRepertoire HTBI primers amplified the CDR3 regions for these TCR beta libraries. MiXCR, run by TCRdb on the multiplex PCR reads, gives a single entry per CDR3 protein. The sample comprises about 620,000 distinct CDR3 sequences, approximately 15% of which are singletons, and around a sixth rests with the top ten. Regarding time point: newly diagnosed GD, antithyroid drugs for less than 3 months. The TCR library was made from RNA extracted from PBMCs. The same sample was also used in a study of T cells in Graves' hyperthyroidism and ophthalmopathy.

The sequencing here drew on peripheral blood mononuclear cells (PBMCs), taken at new diagnosis, from a patient treated with antithyroid drugs. The receptors come from a woman in her twenties or thirties with Graves disease.

This clonotype was counted at least ten times. This chain connects TRBV6-1 to TRBJ1-1; the match to TRBD1 covers 9 bases. The CDR3 totals 14 residues. Germline assignment: CDR1 MNHNS and CDR2 SASEGT. V was clipped by 6 bases and J by 3 bases; unmatched bases: 5. CDR3 in amino acids: CASRGRQGDTEAFF. DNA for the CDR3: TGTGCCAGCAGGGGACGACAGGGGGACACTGAAGCTTTCTTT.

This clonotype was picked up many times. The chain joins TRBV10-3 to TRBJ1-1; D gene unclear. This CDR3 comprises 12 residues. Trimming removed 10 bases from V and 1 base from J, with 10 bases in between. Germline-derived CDR1 and CDR2 are ENHRY and SYGVKD. The CDR3 DNA reads as TGTGCCACCTCATCGCAGAACACTGAAGCTTTCTTT. Translated, it gives CATSSQNTEAFF.

This clonotype came up many times. The chain employs TRBV28 and TRBJ1-3; no clear D gene. Trimming stripped 3 bases from V and 0 bases from J, with 6 bases between. Germline loops: CDR1 MDHEN, CDR2 SYDVKM. The CDR3 is 14 residues long. In DNA form, the CDR3 reads TGTGCCAGCAGTTTGTCGGGCTCTGGAAACACCATATATTTT. Protein: CASSLSGSGNTIYF. Looking up the rest from reference TRBV28 and TRBJ1-3 gives the full variable domain: DVKVTQSSRYLVKRTGEKVFLECVQDMDHENMFWYRQDPGLGLRLIYFSYDVKMKEKGDIPEGYSVSREKKERFSLILESASTNQTSMYLCASSLSGSGNTIYFGEGSWLTVV.

The chain has TRBV19 and TRBJ2-1; D unresolved. This CDR3 region has 14 residues. CDR1 is LNHDA, CDR2 SQIVND, per germline (reference sequence). Trimming removed 7 bases from V and 6 bases from J, with 16 bases in between. CDR3 nucleotide sequence: TGTGCCAGTAAAGAATTTCTGAACTCCAATGAGCAGTTCTTC. This translates into CASKEFLNSNEQFF.

This clonotype has a count of ten or more. Sequence at one end of the junction differs from germline and may be a read error. This chain uses TRBV11-2 with TRBJ2-1, with D possibly called TRBD1 or TRBD2 (5 bases each). CDR3 length: 14 residues. Germline CDR1 SGHAT, CDR2 FQNNGV. The CDR3 protein is CASSLGRTYNEQFF. The CDR3 DNA follows: TGTGCCAGCAGCTTGGGACGCACCTATAATGAGCAGTTCTTC.